A selection of T cell receptor beta chains follows, all from one sample in a study of blood T cells in healthy people across ages. Each CDR3 protein is one row after TCRdb ran MiXCR on the 5' RACE reads. This table has around 2 million distinct CDR3 sequences, about two fifths appearing once. The sequencing sample was made of blood. Every receptor here comes from a human donor in good health. Both conserved end residues are part of each CDR3. The D gene is left open where the match is weak. Clone size is shown for a subset of rows, as once, few, many or a class of expanded clone.

V gene	clone size	D gene	J gene	CDR3 DNA	CDR3 protein
TRBV27	.	.	TRBJ2-7	TGTGCCAGCAGTTCCCTCGGCACCAAGGACGAGCAGTACTTC	CASSSLGTKDEQYF
TRBV4-3	once	.	TRBJ2-1	TGCGCCAGCAGCCAAGATTGGTCAAGGAATGAGCAGTTCTTC	CASSQDWSRNEQFF
TRBV6-2/TRBV6-3	.	.	TRBJ1-5	TGTGCCAGCAGGGGGGGGATTCATCAGCCCCAGCATTTT	CASRGGIHQPQHF
TRBV7-9	few	.	TRBJ2-5	TGTGCCAGCAGCTTAAGTTCCGAGGGATACCAAGAGACCCAGTACTTC	CASSLSSEGYQETQYF
TRBV13	few	TRBD2	TRBJ2-7	TGTGCCAGCAGCGGCGCACCGAACATCGGACTAGCGGGCTACGAGCAGTACTTC	CASSGAPNIGLAGYEQYF
TRBV6-2/TRBV6-3	.	.	TRBJ2-1	TGTGCCAGCAGTTACCGGGGGGCGTCCGACAATGAGCAGTTCTTC	CASSYRGASDNEQFF
TRBV4-3	few	TRBD2	TRBJ2-1	TGCGCCAGCAGCCAAGAGGGCGCTGGACTAGCGGGGGCCCAGGCTCTGGATGAGCAGTTCTTC	CASSQEGAGLAGAQALDEQFF
TRBV25-1	few	.	TRBJ2-5	TGTGCCAGCAGTGAATGGGAAGAAGAGACCCAGTACTTC	CASSEWEEETQYF
TRBV6-1	few	.	TRBJ1-6	TGTGCCAGCACCGGGGGCCAGGTTGCGGCACCCCTCCACTTT	CASTGGQVAAPLHF
TRBV6-2/TRBV6-3	.	TRBD2	TRBJ2-1	TGTGCCAGCAGTGGAGCGGGGGGCTCTAATGAGCAGTTCTTC	CASSGAGGSNEQFF
TRBV5-1	many	TRBD2	TRBJ2-1	TGCGCCAGCAGCCCCGGGACTAGCGGGGGCAATGAGCAGTTCTTC	CASSPGTSGGNEQFF
TRBV11-2	few	.	TRBJ1-2	TGTGCCAGCAGCTTAGTGGGGGAGGATGGCTACACCTTC	CASSLVGEDGYTF
TRBV30	.	.	TRBJ2-5	TGTGCCTGGAGTCCCCGGGGCTCGTCGGAGACCCAGTACTTC	CAWSPRGSSETQYF
TRBV7-3	.	.	TRBJ2-3	TGTCCCAGCAGCTTCCGGGGACCCACAGATACGCAGTATTTT	CPSSFRGPTDTQYF
TRBV15	few	.	TRBJ2-3	TGTGCCACCAGCAGAGAATGGGGGGCTAGCACAGATACGCAGTATTTT	CATSREWGASTDTQYF
TRBV7-3	.	.	TRBJ2-3	TGTGCCAGCAGCTTAACGACAACGGTTCGGGGGGCTAGCACAGATACGCAGTATTTT	CASSLTTTVRGASTDTQYF
TRBV18	.	.	TRBJ1-3	TGTGCCAGCTCGCTGACGGGGGAGACTGGAAACACCATATATTTT	CASSLTGETGNTIYF
TRBV7-2	few	.	TRBJ1-1	TGTGCCAGCAGCCCTCCGGGGTACATGAACACTGAAGCTTTCTTT	CASSPPGYMNTEAFF
TRBV12-3/TRBV12-4	.	.	TRBJ2-5	TGTGCCAACAGGACACCGGGACTCAGCGGCGGGACCCAGTACTTC	CANRTPGLSGGTQYF
TRBV6-2/TRBV6-3	.	.	TRBJ2-7	TGTGCCAGCAGTCGGCCGACCCGACACAGGGAAACCTACGAGCAGTACTTC	CASSRPTRHRETYEQYF
TRBV7-3	.	TRBD2	TRBJ2-1	TGTGCCAGCAGCTTGAGCGGGGGCCGGGGAGAGCAGTTCTTC	CASSLSGGRGEQFF
TRBV5-6	.	.	TRBJ1-2	TGTGCCAGCAGCTTGAGCTATGGGGACTATGGCTGCACCTTC	CASSLSYGDYGCTF